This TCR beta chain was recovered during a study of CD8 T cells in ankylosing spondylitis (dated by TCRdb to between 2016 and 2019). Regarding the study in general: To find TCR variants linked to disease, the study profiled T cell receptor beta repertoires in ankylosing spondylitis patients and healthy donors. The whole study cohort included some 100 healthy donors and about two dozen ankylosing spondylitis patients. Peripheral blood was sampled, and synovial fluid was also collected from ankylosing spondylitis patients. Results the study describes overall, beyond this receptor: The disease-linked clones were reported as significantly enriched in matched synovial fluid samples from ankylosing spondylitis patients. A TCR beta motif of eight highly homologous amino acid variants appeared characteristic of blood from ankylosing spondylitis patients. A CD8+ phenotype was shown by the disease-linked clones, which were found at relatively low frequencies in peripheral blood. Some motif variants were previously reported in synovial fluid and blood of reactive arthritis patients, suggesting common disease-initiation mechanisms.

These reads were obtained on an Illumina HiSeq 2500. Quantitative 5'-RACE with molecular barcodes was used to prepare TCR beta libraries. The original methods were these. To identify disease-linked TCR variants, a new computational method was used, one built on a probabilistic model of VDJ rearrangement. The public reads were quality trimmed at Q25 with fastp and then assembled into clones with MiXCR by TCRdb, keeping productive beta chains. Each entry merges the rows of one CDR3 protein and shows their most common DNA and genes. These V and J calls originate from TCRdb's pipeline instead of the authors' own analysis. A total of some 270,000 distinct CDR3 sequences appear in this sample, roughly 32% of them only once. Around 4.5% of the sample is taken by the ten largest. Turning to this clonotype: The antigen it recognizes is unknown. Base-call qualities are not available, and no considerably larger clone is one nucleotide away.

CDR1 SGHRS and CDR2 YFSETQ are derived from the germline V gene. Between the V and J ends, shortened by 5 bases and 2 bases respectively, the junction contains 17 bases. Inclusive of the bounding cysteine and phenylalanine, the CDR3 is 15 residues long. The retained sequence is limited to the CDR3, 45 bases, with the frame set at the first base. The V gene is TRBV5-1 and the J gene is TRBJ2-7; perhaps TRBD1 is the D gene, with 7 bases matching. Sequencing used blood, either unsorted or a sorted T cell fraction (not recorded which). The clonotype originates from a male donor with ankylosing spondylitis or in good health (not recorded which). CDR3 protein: CASRAPGDRPYEQYF. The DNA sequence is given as TGCGCCAGCAGGGCTCCGGGGGACAGACCCTACGAGCAGTACTTC.